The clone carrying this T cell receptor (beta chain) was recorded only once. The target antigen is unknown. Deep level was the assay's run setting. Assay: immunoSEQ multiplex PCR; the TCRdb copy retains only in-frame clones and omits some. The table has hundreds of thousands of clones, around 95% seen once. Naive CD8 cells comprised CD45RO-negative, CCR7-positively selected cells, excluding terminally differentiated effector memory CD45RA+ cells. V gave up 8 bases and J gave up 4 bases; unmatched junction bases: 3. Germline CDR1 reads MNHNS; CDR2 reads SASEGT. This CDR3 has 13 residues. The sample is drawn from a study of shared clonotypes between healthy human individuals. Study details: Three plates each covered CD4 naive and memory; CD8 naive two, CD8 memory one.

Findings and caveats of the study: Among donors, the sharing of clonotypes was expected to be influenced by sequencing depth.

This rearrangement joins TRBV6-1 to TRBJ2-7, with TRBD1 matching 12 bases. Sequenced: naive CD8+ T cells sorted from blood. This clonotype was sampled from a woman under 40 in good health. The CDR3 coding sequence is TGTGCCAGCGGGACAGGGGGCTTTTACGAGCAGTACTTC. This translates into CASGTGGFYEQYF.